A single sample gave rise to the 27 T cell receptor beta chains below, sequenced in a study of T-cell reconstitution after alpha-beta-depleted transplantation in children. The TCRbeta library was prepared with unique molecular identifiers. Via MiXCR, TCRdb re-called the PCR reads, giving one row per CDR3 protein. The data show about 980,000 distinct CDR3 sequences, under 30% seen once. Sequences were derived from PBMCs, mostly from graft donor cells, sampled 360 days after TCRalphabeta/CD19-depleted stem cell transplant. The receptors here all came from a boy under two years old who had a stem cell transplant for SCID, so the T cells may come from the graft donor.

This clonotype was observed at least ten times. The chain links TRBV13 to TRBJ1-4, with D possibly matching TRBD1 (5 bases). CDR3 size: 15 residues. V was cut by 2 bases and J by 3 bases, with 10 bases left in between. CDR1 is PRHDT, CDR2 FYEKMQ, per germline (reference sequence). The CDR3 DNA follows: TGTGCCAGCAGCTTATTCGGGGGATCTAATGAAAAACTGTTTTTT. Protein product: CASSLFGGSNEKLFF.

This clonotype was observed a handful of times. This sequence joins TRBV6-9 and TRBJ1-1, with D unresolved. The germline V and J ends were trimmed by 4 bases and 7 bases, with 7 bases remaining between them. CDR1 is MNHGY and CDR2 is SVAAGI in the germline V gene. The CDR3 has 11 amino acids. The CDR3 DNA reads as TGTGCCAGCAGTTTTGAGAATGAAGCTTTCTTT. Translated: CASSFENEAFF.

The V gene is TRBV5-1, the J gene TRBJ2-1; perhaps TRBD1 as D (6 bases). V lost 3 bases to trimming and J lost 0 bases, with 13 bases between them. CDR1 and CDR2 (germline): SGHRS, YFSETQ. This CDR3 region has 16 residues. In nucleotides, the CDR3 is TGCGCCAGCAGCTCGGCCCAGGGGAGCTCCTACAATGAGCAGTTCTTC. The encoded protein is CASSSAQGSSYNEQFF.

The V call is TRBV20-1, the J call TRBJ2-7, with 9 bases identical to TRBD1. There are 13 residues in the CDR3. The germline CDR1 and CDR2 sequences are DFQATT and SNEGSKA (reference sequence). J lost 9 bases, V lost 7 bases, and 13 bases had no gene match. DNA of the CDR3: TGCAGTGTACCGGACAGGGGCGTTGATGGGCAGTACTTC. Protein: CSVPDRGVDGQYF.

The chain links TRBV20-1 to TRBJ2-5; 11 nucleotides agree with TRBD2. V gave up 6 bases and J gave up 5 bases; unmatched junction bases: 11. CDR1 is DFQATT, CDR2 SNEGSKA, per germline (reference sequence). The CDR3 totals 15 residues. The CDR3 spells CSASGLAGPLETQYF. CDR3 nucleotides: TGCAGTGCGAGTGGACTAGCGGGCCCCCTGGAGACCCAGTACTTC.

The table lists this clonotype with a few counts. The rearrangement links TRBV4-1 to TRBJ2-1; TRBD1 or TRBD2 may be the D gene (5 bases each). V shed 5 bases and J shed 10 bases, with 18 bases lying between them. The germline CDR1 and CDR2 sequences are MGHRA and YSYEKL. This CDR3 has 14 residues. The CDR3 DNA reads as TGCGCCAGCAGCTTCCGGGGCCCAGGTAGGGAGCAGTTCTTC. Protein sequence: CASSFRGPGREQFF.

The chain employs TRBV27 and TRBJ2-7, with 10 positions matching TRBD2. The CDR3 runs to 15 residues. With V trimmed by 3 bases and J by 2 bases, 4 bases remained unmatched. CDR1 is MNHEY, CDR2 SMNVEV, per germline (reference sequence). CDR3 coding DNA: TGTGCCAGCAGTTTTGGAGCGGGGGGGGCCTACGAGCAGTACTTC. It specifies CASSFGAGGAYEQYF.

V is TRBV7-2 and J is TRBJ2-1; the D is unclear. The CDR3 spans 15 residues. The germline V gene encodes CDR1 SGHTA and CDR2 FQGNSA. Trimming shortened V by 1 base and J by 4 bases, and 11 bases separated the two germline ends. CDR3: CASSLEAIPYNEQFF. As DNA, the CDR3 is TGTGCCAGCAGCTTAGAGGCAATCCCGTACAATGAGCAGTTCTTC. The whole variable domain, remainder taken from reference TRBV7-2 and TRBJ2-1, is GAGVSQSPSNKVTEKGKDVELRCDPISGHTALYWYRQSLGQGLEFLIYFQGNSAPDKSGLPSDRFSAERTGGSVSTLTIQRTQQEDSAVYLCASSLEAIPYNEQFFGPGTRLTVL.

This clonotype was seen a few times. The gene calls are TRBV7-8 and TRBJ2-7; D tentatively fits TRBD1 or TRBD2 (7 bases each). V lost 3 bases, J lost 3 bases, and 15 bases lay in between. The CDR3 sequence is 15 residues long. CDR1 and CDR2 (germline): SGHVS, FQNEAQ. CDR3 residues: CASSFIRGGFYEQYF. The CDR3 DNA is TGTGCCAGCAGCTTTATCAGGGGGGGATTCTACGAGCAGTACTTC.

The chain's CDR3 is CASSSTPRGEAFF. CDR3 nucleotides: TGTGCCAGCAGCTCAACACCGAGGGGGGAAGCTTTCTTT. The rearrangement links TRBV7-3 to TRBJ1-1; D possibly corresponds to TRBD1 (6 bases). Trimming took off 4 bases at V and 8 bases at J, with 14 bases between the two ends. This CDR3 contains 13 residues. Germline V lookup: CDR1 SGHTA, CDR2 FQGTGA.

This clonotype was counted between two and nine times. The chain joins TRBV20-1 to TRBJ2-2; D is unresolved. The length of the CDR3 is 16 residues. Looked up from germline, CDR1 is DFQATT and CDR2 is SNEGSKA (reference sequence). Trimming removed 0 bases at V and 0 bases at J, with 11 bases between. CDR3 bases: TGCAGTGCTAGAGATTTGAAAGCATCGAACACCGGGGAGCTGTTTTTT. It translates to CSARDLKASNTGELFF.

This clonotype was seen ten or more times. The rearrangement links TRBV4-1 to TRBJ2-7; TRBD2 matches at 8 bases. Unmatched junction bases numbered 12, after V lost 4 bases and J lost 4 bases. There are 16 residues in the CDR3. CDR1 is MGHRA and CDR2 is YSYEKL in the germline V gene. The CDR3 loop is CASSPDGWRGEYEQYF. The CDR3 DNA reads as TGCGCCAGCAGCCCTGACGGTTGGCGGGGGGAGTACGAGCAGTACTTC.

This chain joins TRBV7-8 and TRBJ2-1; no definite D call. Germline CDR1 SGHVS, CDR2 FQNEAQ. The V end lost 5 bases, the J end lost 3 bases, and 14 bases lay between the germline ends. The CDR3 is 15 amino acids. CDR3 DNA: TGTGCCAGCAGCAATAGCCACTCGTACTACAATGAGCAGTTCTTC. Translation: CASSNSHSYYNEQFF.

The V call is TRBV7-8, the J call TRBJ1-2, with 7 bases aligning to TRBD1. This CDR3 is 16 amino acids long. J gave up 0 bases and V 4 bases, and 8 bases lay outside the gene matches. Germline V lookup: CDR1 SGHVS, CDR2 FQNEAQ. The CDR3 DNA is TGTGCCAGCAGCTCCAAAACAGGGACAGCTAACTATGGCTACACCTTC. This translates into CASSSKTGTANYGYTF.

J is TRBJ2-2 and V is TRBV24-1; a weak D match, TRBD2 (6 bases). Germline V gene data show CDR1 as KGHDR and CDR2 as SFDVKD. The V and J ends lost 3 bases and 5 bases respectively, with 15 bases between them. The CDR3 runs 16 residues. CDR3 protein: CATSDPPAGRTGELFF. The CDR3 bases are TGTGCCACCAGTGATCCGCCGGCAGGGAGGACCGGGGAGCTGTTTTTT.

This rearrangement joins TRBV7-2 to TRBJ2-4; D remains ambiguous. The germline V gene has CDR1 SGHTA and CDR2 FQGNSA. V gave up 6 bases and J gave up 6 bases, with 15 bases separating them. This CDR3 region has 14 residues. CDR3 nucleotide sequence: TGTGCCAGCAGACCGGGCCAATCGCCAAACATTCAGTACTTC. Protein sequence: CASRPGQSPNIQYF.

This sequence joins TRBV12-3 or TRBV12-4 and TRBJ2-6, with D perhaps TRBD1 (5 bases). This CDR3 region has 19 residues. V lost 8 bases to trimming and J lost 2 bases, with 25 bases between them. CDR3 region: CASSPIMGLGATGANVLTF. CDR3 nucleotide sequence: TGTGCCAGCTCCCCTATTATGGGTCTTGGGGCAACTGGGGCCAACGTCCTGACTTTC.

V is TRBV12-3 or TRBV12-4 and J is TRBJ1-1; D remains unclear. The length of the CDR3 is 14 residues. Trimming removed 4 bases from V and 1 base from J, with 10 bases in between. This CDR3 is CASSWVTWNTEAFF. CDR3 nucleotide sequence: TGTGCCAGCAGTTGGGTAACCTGGAACACTGAAGCTTTCTTT.

In this sample, this clonotype turned up a few times. This chain links TRBV30 with TRBJ2-1; D perhaps matches TRBD1 (6 bases). Germline lookup yields CDR1 GTSNPN and CDR2 SVGIG (reference sequence). Deletions cut 3 bases from V and 2 bases from J, with 17 bases between. There are 16 residues in the CDR3. The CDR3 coding sequence is TGTGCCTGGAGCGCCCGTAACAGGGAGCCCTACAATGAGCAGTTCTTC. Amino acids: CAWSARNREPYNEQFF.

This clonotype has only a few counts. The chain recombines TRBV9 with TRBJ2-3; 8 positions agree with TRBD2. Germline trimming cut 4 bases from V and 2 bases from J; bases unmatched to any gene: 9. The CDR3 contains 16 residues. Germline V gene data show CDR1 as SGDLS and CDR2 as YYNGEE. The CDR3 region has the DNA TGTGCCAGCAGCCCTCTCGGGGGGGGGCTCACAGATACGCAGTATTTT. Its translation is CASSPLGGGLTDTQYF.

The chain couples TRBV7-2 to TRBJ2-2; D ambiguous. Trimming shortened V by 2 bases and J by 6 bases, and 10 bases separated the two germline ends. From germline, CDR1 is SGHTA and CDR2 FQGNSA. The CDR3 extends over 14 amino acids. CDR3 coding DNA: TGTGCCAGCAGCTTAACTCCTAGGGCCGGGGAGCTGTTTTTT. Translation: CASSLTPRAGELFF.

The V call is TRBV5-1, the J call TRBJ2-7, with D perhaps matching TRBD1 (6 bases). The germline gives CDR1 SGHRS, CDR2 YFSETQ. Trimming shortened V by 3 bases and J by 6 bases, and 13 bases separated the two germline ends. The CDR3 extends over 13 amino acids. CDR3 region: CASSSRQAGEQYF. In DNA form, the CDR3 reads TGCGCCAGCAGCTCCCGACAGGCCGGCGAGCAGTACTTC.

This clonotype was recorded at least ten times. The chain carries TRBV6-5 and TRBJ2-2; no definite D call. This CDR3 contains 13 residues. Per the germline V gene, CDR1 is MNHEY and CDR2 is SVGAGI. V lost 0 bases to trimming and J lost 4 bases, with 3 bases between them. The CDR3 loop reads CASSYSSTGELFF. The CDR3, as DNA: TGTGCCAGCAGTTACTCGAGCACCGGGGAGCTGTTTTTT.

This clonotype was found a few times. The chain employs TRBV4-2 and TRBJ2-3; no clear D gene. Germline CDR1 reads LGHNA; CDR2 reads YNFKEQ. The CDR3 runs to 13 residues. Trimming removed 1 base at V and 3 bases at J, with 5 bases between. The CDR3 loop is CASSQGMTDTQYF. In DNA form, the CDR3 reads TGTGCCAGCAGCCAAGGAATGACAGATACGCAGTATTTT.

A few counts support this clonotype. J is TRBJ2-1 and V is TRBV5-1; 16 positions match TRBD2. V was pared by 0 bases and J by 2 bases, with 5 bases of the junction left unmatched. CDR1 and CDR2 from the germline V gene are SGHRS and YFSETQ. CDR3 length equals 19 residues. In nucleotides, the CDR3 is TGCGCCAGCAGCTTGGCCCGGGGACTAGCGGGGGGGCCCTACAATGAGCAGTTCTTC. Translated, it gives CASSLARGLAGGPYNEQFF.

The J gene is TRBJ1-1, the V gene TRBV5-1; weak D call: TRBD1 (5 bases). With 4 bases removed from V and 0 bases from J, the gap between germline ends came to 16 bases. The germline CDR1 and CDR2 sequences are SGHRS and YFSETQ. This CDR3 comprises 16 residues. The CDR3 reads CASSRGPNKMNTEAFF. CDR3 sequence (DNA): TGCGCCAGCAGCCGGGGACCTAACAAAATGAACACTGAAGCTTTCTTT.

This clonotype was found a few times. V gene TRBV12-3 or TRBV12-4 combines with J gene TRBJ2-7; D is unclear. Trimming shortened V by 1 base and J by 0 bases, and 10 bases separated the two germline ends. The CDR3 runs 15 residues. The CDR3 bases are TGTGCCAGCAGTTTAGGTAGACGAATCTCCTACGAGCAGTACTTC. Encoded protein: CASSLGRRISYEQYF.